One and the same sample provided the 10 T cell receptor beta chains below, sequenced in a study of blood T cell repertoires in COVID-19. Assay: immunoSEQ multiplex PCR; the TCRdb copy retains only in-frame clones and omits some. The sample shows under 130,000 clones, roughly 71% of them seen only once. The source material was peripheral blood. The source of these receptors is an older man with acute or convalescent COVID-19.

This clone was counted only a few times. The chain is built from TRBV5-4 and TRBJ1-1; TRBD1 might be the D (5 bases). Trimming stripped 0 bases from V and 0 bases from J, with 6 bases between. CDR1 and CDR2 (germline): SGHNT, YYREEE (reference sequence). The CDR3 length is 14 residues. CDR3 sequence reads: CASSLDRMNTEAFF. For the CDR3, the DNA is TGTGCCAGCAGCTTGGACAGGATGAACACTGAAGCTTTCTTT. The variable domain in full, completed from reference TRBV5-4 and TRBJ1-1, reads ETGVTQSPTHLIKTRGQQVTLRCSSQSGHNTVSWYQQALGQGPQFIFQYYREEENGRGNFPPRFSGLQFPNYSSELNVNALELDDSALYLCASSLDRMNTEAFFGQGTRLTVV.

This rearrangement joins TRBV28 to TRBJ2-6; TRBD1 might be the D (6 bases). The germline V gene encodes CDR1 MDHEN and CDR2 SYDVKM. The CDR3 is 13 residues long. V was shortened by 10 bases and J by 8 bases, with 15 bases between the two germline ends. Here the CDR3 DNA reads TGTGCCAACTCCGGGCAGGGGACCAACGTCCTGACTTTC. It is translated as CANSGQGTNVLTF.

The J gene is TRBJ2-1, the V gene TRBV15, with 8 bases identical to TRBD1. The CDR3 consists of 15 residues. Germline values: CDR1 LNHNV, CDR2 YYDKDF (reference sequence). The junction had 8 bases not matched to a gene; V was cut back by 5 bases and J by 5 bases. CDR3 nucleotide sequence: TGTGCCACCAGCCGCCCCGGGACAGGTAACAATGAGCAGTTCTTC. Protein sequence: CATSRPGTGNNEQFF. The full variable domain, completed using reference TRBV15 and TRBJ2-1, is DAMVIQNPRYQVTQFGKPVTLSCSQTLNHNVMYWYQQKSSQAPKLLFHYYDKDFNNEADTPDNFQSRRPNTSFCFLDIRSPGLGDTAMYLCATSRPGTGNNEQFFGPGTRLTVL.

The chain uses TRBV5-1 and TRBJ1-2, with D maybe TRBD1 (6 bases). Per germline, CDR1 SGHRS and CDR2 YFSETQ. This CDR3 spans 12 amino acids. V was shortened by 4 bases and J by 8 bases, with 12 bases between the two germline ends. CDR3 DNA: TGCGCCAGCAGCCCACAGGGAGTCGGCTACACCTTC. Its protein product is CASSPQGVGYTF. Drawing the rest from reference TRBV5-1 and TRBJ1-2, the complete variable domain is KAGVTQTPRYLIKTRGQQVTLSCSPISGHRSVSWYQQTPGQGLQFLFEYFSETQRNKGNFPGRFSGRQFSNSRSEMNVSTLELGDSALYLCASSPQGVGYTFGSGTRLTVV.

The V gene is TRBV6-2 or TRBV6-3, the J gene TRBJ2-1, with a possible D match to TRBD2 (5 bases). Per the germline V gene, CDR1 is MNHEY and CDR2 is SVGEGT. The CDR3 extends over 12 amino acids. V lost 6 bases and J lost 9, with 12 bases in between. CDR3: CASSRGYGEQFF. Written as DNA, the CDR3 is TGTGCCAGCAGCCGCGGGTACGGTGAGCAGTTCTTC.

The chain couples TRBV27 to TRBJ2-7; 9 bases fit TRBD2. The CDR3 sequence is 16 residues long. Trimming took 3 bases from V and 10 from J; bases not matched to a gene: 16. CDR1 is MNHEY and CDR2 is SMNVEV in the germline V gene (reference sequence). The CDR3 DNA follows: TGTGCCAGCAGTTTTACAACCCCGGCTAGCGGGAACAATCAGTACTTC. Protein sequence: CASSFTTPASGNNQYF.

The chain is built from TRBV3-1 (or the pseudogene TRBV3-2) and TRBJ2-4, with 7 bases lining up with TRBD2. This CDR3 spans 18 amino acids. Germline V gene sequence: CDR1 LGHDT, CDR2 YNNKEL (reference sequence). Trimming cost V 3 bases and J 0 bases; bases outside gene matches: 11. The CDR3 region is CASSHNGGSNLAKNIQYF. In nucleotides, the CDR3 is TGTGCCAGCAGCCATAACGGGGGGTCTAATCTAGCCAAAAACATTCAGTACTTC.

This chain connects TRBV6-4 to TRBJ1-2; 9 bases fit TRBD1. CDR1 and CDR2 from the germline V gene are MRHNA and SNTAGT. The CDR3 sequence is 13 residues long. The V segment lost 8 bases and the J segment 7 bases; nucleotides outside the gene matches: 8. The CDR3 protein is CASSSDRGSGYTF. The CDR3 DNA follows: TGTGCCAGCTCCTCGGACAGGGGCTCTGGCTACACCTTC.

V and J are TRBV29-1 and TRBJ2-5; possible D gene TRBD2, 6 bases. V lost 0 bases and J lost 5, with 10 bases in between. CDR3 length equals 13 residues. Germline CDR1 reads SQVTM; CDR2 reads ANQGSEA. CDR3 loop: CSVEEEAGETQYF. CDR3 coding DNA: TGCAGCGTTGAAGAGGAGGCGGGGGAGACCCAGTACTTC.

There are a few counts of this clone. The chain joins TRBV19 to TRBJ2-1; 10 bases fit TRBD1. Germline V gene lookup returns CDR1 LNHDA and CDR2 SQIVND (reference sequence). After removal of 8 bases from V and 4 bases from J, the junction contained 20 bases not matched to a gene. The CDR3 loop spans 19 amino acids. CDR3 nucleotide sequence: TGTGCCAGTGCAACCATAGGACCCCGGGACAGGGGCGGATACAATGAGCAGTTCTTC. Amino acids: CASATIGPRDRGGYNEQFF.